Described below is a single T cell receptor (beta chain) sequence and its context. Its antigen is still unknown. The data derive from a study of T-cell reconstitution after alpha-beta-depleted transplantation in children. Whole-study results and caveats: Reports say that about two months after transplant, the alpha-beta T cells came out of several hundred graft clones that had expanded. The study traced high day-60 TCRbeta diversity in some patients to surviving recipient T cells and thymic progenitors.

For TCRbeta, the library was prepared with unique molecular identifiers. TCRdb itself ran the PCR reads through MiXCR, one entry per CDR3 protein. The sample contains 610,000 or so distinct CDR3 sequences, 27% of which appear only once. The CDR3 runs 15 residues. Unmatched junction bases numbered 6, after V lost 5 bases and J lost 5 bases. This receptor was taken from a boy less than two years old with Wiskott-Aldrich syndrome, due to receive a stem cell transplant. The sample here was PBMCs, taken before TCRalphabeta/CD19-depleted stem cell transplant. The chain couples TRBV12-3 or TRBV12-4 to TRBJ1-4; 9 bases agree with TRBD1. The CDR3 here is CASSADRGRNEKLFF. Here the CDR3 DNA reads TGTGCCAGCAGTGCCGACAGGGGGAGAAATGAAAAACTGTTTTTT.